This record looks at one TCR beta chain sequence and its context. Its antigen is unknown. This record belongs to a study of shared clonotypes between healthy human individuals. Study-wide findings and caveats: Clonotype sharing among donors was expected to depend on sequencing depth. With a handful of donors compared, roughly 5% of naive CD4 clonotypes were shared. Non-shared clonotypes had lower generation probabilities than clonotypes shared by all four sorted-subset donors.

Losses at the gene ends were 5 bases for V and 1 base for J; bases not matched to a gene: 15. CDR1 is SGHAT, CDR2 FQNNGV, per germline. The CDR3 runs to 18 residues. Naive CD45RA+ and memory CD45RA-negative subsets were split from CD4+ cells. Assay: immunoSEQ multiplex PCR; the TCRdb copy retains only in-frame clones and omits some. There are about 980,000 clones in the sample; over 60% occur only once, and roughly 1.5% lies in the top ten. Sequencing was performed on memory CD4+ T cells sorted from blood. Subset here: CD45RA-negative fraction. This TCR came from a young man in good health. This sequence joins TRBV11-2 and TRBJ2-5; 8 bases line up with TRBD1. CDR3 loop: CASSIPQGDWRIQETQYF. For the CDR3, the DNA is TGTGCCAGCAGCATACCACAGGGGGACTGGAGAATCCAAGAGACCCAGTACTTC.